A selection of T cell receptor beta chains follows, all from one sample in a study of CD8 T cells in Susac syndrome. Via MiXCR, TCRdb re-called the immunoSEQ multiplex PCR reads, giving one row per CDR3 protein. Here the sample spans under 95,000 distinct CDR3 sequences, 85% to 95% being singletons. The sequenced sample consisted of CD8+ T cells from PBMCs. These receptors came from a human donor with Susac syndrome. Each CDR3 is given with its conserved first and last residue. Fields, in order: V gene, clone size, J gene, CDR3 protein. For some rows the clone size is stated as once, few or many, or as a class when expanded; others skip it.

>TRBV29-1|.|TRBJ1-2
CSVGPDRGYGYTF
>TRBV7-9|few|TRBJ1-1
CASSFEYTEAFF
>TRBV4-1|.|TRBJ2-7
CASSQDITRFSYEQYF
>TRBV28|.|TRBJ2-3
CASSPRRLAGADTQYF
>TRBV6-2/TRBV6-3|.|TRBJ1-2
CASSYGGTAYGYTF
>TRBV30|.|TRBJ2-3
CARTSGASTDTQYF
>TRBV7-9|.|TRBJ2-1
CASFNNEQFF
>TRBV7-9|.|TRBJ2-3
CASSFGGSGTDTQYF
>TRBV28|.|TRBJ2-7
CASSLPKRGQYF
>TRBV19|.|TRBJ2-2
CASTWGTNTGELFF
>TRBV7-2|.|TRBJ1-2
CASRETGTVSEGYTF
>TRBV4-1|.|TRBJ2-7
CASSYYGEGTYEQYF
>TRBV27|.|TRBJ2-1
CASSYGTSGINEQFF
>TRBV5-6|.|TRBJ2-1
CASSPGLAGADEQFF
>TRBV7-9|.|TRBJ1-2
CASSLSPKRPDYGYTF
>TRBV20-1|once|TRBJ2-7
CSARDAGVGYEQYF
>TRBV29-1|.|TRBJ1-2
CSVEGVGYTF
>TRBV3-1|.|TRBJ1-1
CASSQEPGGWTEAFF
>TRBV12-3/TRBV12-4|once|TRBJ2-1
CASSLLDSYNEQFF
>TRBV27|.|TRBJ2-1
CASNTAGPYNEQFF
>TRBV19|.|TRBJ1-1
CASSIGQANTEAFF
>TRBV20-1|.|TRBJ2-2
CSARDRGRDGYTGELFF
>TRBV19|.|TRBJ1-5
CASSSSGTEAQPQHF
>TRBV5-6|.|TRBJ2-1
CASSPGTDYNEQFF
>TRBV4-1|.|TRBJ1-1
CASSQDSTVTEAFF
>TRBV19|.|TRBJ2-2
CASSIGGRGTGELFF
>TRBV5-4|.|TRBJ2-7
CASSWGMDEQYF
>TRBV20-1|once|TRBJ2-6
CSAVVAGGSGANVLTF
>TRBV6-5|.|TRBJ2-1
CASSPGGALFF
>TRBV4-1|.|TRBJ2-1
CASSQGSPPGEQFF
>TRBV19|.|TRBJ1-2
CASNRRDREIPGYTF
>TRBV6-5|.|TRBJ1-2
CASTPGGHGYTF
>TRBV20-1|.|TRBJ2-7
CSATSGAGGPYEQYF
>TRBV30|.|TRBJ2-7
CAWSVQVPGGEQYF
>TRBV29-1|.|TRBJ1-1
CSVEDEGGTEAFF
>TRBV5-4|.|TRBJ2-4
CASSRAGLAGADIQYF
>TRBV4-3|.|TRBJ2-7
CASSQAWTGFNEQYF
>TRBV2|.|TRBJ2-7
CASEGSRYEQYF
>TRBV5-6|.|TRBJ1-1
CASSSNTNTEAFF
>TRBV25-1|.|TRBJ1-1
CASSESIGFTEAFF
>TRBV7-6|.|TRBJ1-1
CASSLVQGGAEAFF
>TRBV5-6|.|TRBJ2-5
CASSSETILTETQYF
>TRBV7-9|.|TRBJ2-7
CASSAQTSFSYEQYF
>TRBV27|.|TRBJ2-3
CASTEGPSVHTDTQYF
>TRBV20-1|.|TRBJ1-5
CSARALTGGDNQPQHF
>TRBV4-2|.|TRBJ2-7
CASTLLRDDYEQYF
>TRBV6-2/TRBV6-3|.|TRBJ2-7
CASSYWTGTYEQYF
>TRBV27|.|TRBJ1-5
CASSSGPTVGYSNQPQHF
>TRBV15|.|TRBJ1-5
CATSRARGSGQPQHF
>TRBV5-6|.|TRBJ1-5
CASSSGQINQPQHF
>TRBV6-5|.|TRBJ2-7
CASSSGTAYYEQYF
>TRBV27|.|TRBJ1-2
CASSLNFANYGYTF
>TRBV7-9|once|TRBJ1-4
CASRWDEKLFF
>TRBV29-1|.|TRBJ2-1
CSATGGTDSYNEQFF
>TRBV30|.|TRBJ2-5
CAWSVEFQETQYF
>TRBV3-1|.|TRBJ2-1
CASSQVSGGSNEQFF
>TRBV5-1|.|TRBJ1-1
CAIRDREAFF
>TRBV24-1|.|TRBJ2-2
CATRDRNTGELFF
>TRBV9|.|TRBJ2-1
CASEGGGSSYNEQFF
>TRBV7-6|.|TRBJ2-5
CASSLSVNLGTSYGTQYF